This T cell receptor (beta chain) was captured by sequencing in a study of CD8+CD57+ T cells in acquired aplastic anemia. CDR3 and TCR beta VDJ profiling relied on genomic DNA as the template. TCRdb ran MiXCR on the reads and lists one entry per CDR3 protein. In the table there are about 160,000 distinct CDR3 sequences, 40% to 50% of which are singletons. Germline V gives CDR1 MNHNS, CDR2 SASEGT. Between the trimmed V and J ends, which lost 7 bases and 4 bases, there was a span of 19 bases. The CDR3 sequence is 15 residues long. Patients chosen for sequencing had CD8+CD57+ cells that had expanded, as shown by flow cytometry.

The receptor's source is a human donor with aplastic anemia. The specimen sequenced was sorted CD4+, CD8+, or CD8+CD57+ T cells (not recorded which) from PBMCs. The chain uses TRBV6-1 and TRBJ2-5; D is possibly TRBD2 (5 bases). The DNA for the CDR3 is TGTGCCAGCACTCCGGACGGGCGGGCGGGAGAGACCCAGTACTTC. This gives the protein CASTPDGRAGETQYF.